This TCR beta chain was sequenced in a study of molecular identifiers for immune sequencing clone quantification. Study findings and constraints: Barcode sharing among identical TCR molecules could make large clones appear smaller. Clones of above 20 RNA copies carried over 99% of effector molecules; in naive cells they carried under 1%. Spiked Jurkat TCR RNA originating from one cell could reportedly be identified amid approximately 900,000 naive cells.

TCRdb reprocessed the PCR reads with MiXCR, giving one entry per CDR3 protein. The sample holds about 8,400 distinct CDR3 sequences, approximately 35% seen once. The CDR3 length is 13 residues. Germline CDR1 reads SGHRS; CDR2 reads YFSETQ. Turning to this clonotype: What it recognizes is unknown. One end of the junction varies from germline; a read error may be responsible.

Naive CD8 libraries used 20,000 to 1,000,000 sorted cells and 10%, 30% or 50% RNA. The V and J genes are TRBV5-1 and TRBJ2-7; D gene unclear. The sequence was obtained from a human donor in good health. Some libraries in this study had Jurkat cell RNA spiked in. The sample comprised naive CD8+ T cells from blood, with Jurkat cell RNA spiked in. The subset is: FACS-sorted CD8+CD4-CCR7+CD45RA+ naive T cells. The DNA for the CDR3 is TGCGCCAGCAGCTTGGAAGGCAGCCCCGAGCGGTACTTC. Protein sequence: CASSLEGSPERYF.